Described below is a single TCR beta chain sequence and its context. Its antigen is still unknown. The data stem from a study of T cells in Graves' hyperthyroidism and ophthalmopathy. With 5 bases removed from V and 4 bases from J, the gap between germline ends came to 18 bases. This CDR3 is 15 amino acids long. Amplification yielded TCR beta CDR3 regions, with RNA transcripts as the source. The HTBI primer set drove a first-round RT-PCR of the TCR CDR3. TCRdb reanalysed the multiplex PCR reads using MiXCR and keeps one entry per CDR3 protein. Of fewer than 250,000 distinct CDR3 sequences in the sample, over 20% were seen once. Patients were excluded because of uncontrolled infection, other autoimmune disease, pregnancy or lactation. Study-wide results and limits: Blood samples included most of the expanded thyroid clonotypes exceeding 0.001. A model using 13 V-J features told ophthalmopathy apart from stable hyperthyroidism.

The sequencing input was blood. The chain recombines TRBV12-3 or TRBV12-4 with TRBJ2-7; TRBD1 might be the D (7 bases). This sequence was found in a woman aged 40 to 49 with Graves' ophthalmopathy. The CDR3 region is CASSAPQGRMYEQYF. CDR3 nucleotides: TGTGCCAGCAGTGCCCCACAGGGGAGGATGTACGAGCAGTACTTC.